These 15 T cell receptor beta chains came from one sample sequenced in a study of OX40 agonist ivuxolimab in advanced cancers. Produced via immunoSEQ multiplex PCR; TCRdb's table is partial and in-frame only. The top ten hold 8.7% of the sample, which has about 86,000 clones, roughly nine tenths seen once. This specimen was CD4+ or CD8+ T cells sorted from blood, taken in a trial of the OX40 agonist ivuxolimab. These TCRs come from an adult with an advanced solid tumor such as melanoma, head and neck, liver or kidney cancer.

J is TRBJ1-1 and V is TRBV6-6, with unresolved D. This CDR3 has 14 residues. V was shortened by 2 bases and J by 3 bases, with 10 bases between the two germline ends. Germline CDR1 is MNHNY and CDR2 is SVGAGI (reference sequence). Here the CDR3 reads CASSYQMRDTEAFF. The CDR3 nucleotides read TGTGCCAGCAGTTACCAGATGCGGGACACTGAAGCTTTCTTT.

The CDR3 DNA is TGTGCCAGCAGCTTAAAACAGGGGGGATGGTTTGATGAAGCTTTCTTT. Protein: CASSLKQGGWFDEAFF. The rearrangement joins TRBV7-9 to TRBJ1-1; 8 positions agree with TRBD1. The CDR3 spans 16 residues. The trim removed 2 bases at V and 7 bases at J, leaving 12 bases unmatched. Germline CDR1 and CDR2: SEHNR and FQNEAQ (reference sequence).

V and J are TRBV18 and TRBJ2-3; TRBD2 matches 12 bases. Germline loops: CDR1 KGHSH, CDR2 LQKENI. CDR3 size: 15 residues. V shed 3 bases, J shed 4 bases, and the junction held 2 bases outside the gene matches. The CDR3 is CASSPTSGSADTQYF. The CDR3 nucleotides are TGTGCCAGCTCACCGACTAGCGGGAGTGCAGATACGCAGTATTTT.

This clone was picked up one time. V gene TRBV4-1 combines with J gene TRBJ2-7; perhaps TRBD1 as D (6 bases). Germline V gene lookup returns CDR1 MGHRA and CDR2 YSYEKL. Trimming left V 5 bases short and J 5 bases short, with 22 bases between. CDR3 length: 16 residues. The CDR3 nucleotides read TGCGCCAGCAGCGGTGCTCAAGGGGACATACCGAACGAGCAGTACTTC. It yields the protein CASSGAQGDIPNEQYF.

This clone was seen a handful of times. The V and J genes are TRBV2 and TRBJ2-7, with TRBD1 identical over 11 bases. The CDR3 is 14 amino acids. The germline V gene has CDR1 SNHLY and CDR2 FYNNEI. V shed 8 bases, J shed 5 bases, and the junction held 8 bases outside the gene matches. The CDR3 DNA sequence: TGTGCCAGCCTGGGATGGGGACAGGGGGACGAGCAGTACTTC. It codes for CASLGWGQGDEQYF.

This sequence joins TRBV13 and TRBJ1-1; D is unclear. Germline values: CDR1 PRHDT, CDR2 FYEKMQ (reference sequence). This CDR3 comprises 15 residues. V was clipped by 0 bases and J by 0 bases, with 8 bases between them. In nucleotides, the CDR3 is TGTGCCAGCAGCTTAGGGGCCCCTATGAACACTGAAGCTTTCTTT. Translated, it gives CASSLGAPMNTEAFF.

The chain links TRBV6-6 to TRBJ2-5, with a possible D match to TRBD2 (6 bases). The germline V gene encodes CDR1 MNHNY and CDR2 SVGAGI (reference sequence). This CDR3 is 14 amino acids long. Trimming stripped 1 base from V and 3 bases from J, with 9 bases between. This CDR3 is CASSYLGGEETQYF. Here the CDR3 DNA reads TGTGCCAGCAGTTACTTAGGCGGGGAAGAGACCCAGTACTTC.

The chain is built from TRBV10-2 and TRBJ2-1, with 9 bases lining up with TRBD2. The CDR3 covers 19 residues. From germline, CDR1 is WSHSY and CDR2 SAAADI. The V segment lost 3 bases and the J segment 0 bases; nucleotides outside the gene matches: 12. CDR3 bases: TGCGCCAGCAGTGACCCGGGACTAGCCCTCGTCGGCTCCTACAATGAGCAGTTCTTC. Protein sequence: CASSDPGLALVGSYNEQFF.

The rearrangement uses TRBV7-8 and TRBJ2-5, with TRBD1 identical over 7 bases. The CDR3 has 18 amino acids. The J segment lost 1 base and the V segment lost 5 bases, leaving 16 bases of the junction unmatched. Germline loops: CDR1 SGHVS, CDR2 FQNEAQ. The CDR3 DNA reads as TGTGCCAGCAGCGTTACAGGGAGCAGCTACAGGGGCCAAGAGACCCAGTACTTC. This gives the protein CASSVTGSSYRGQETQYF. The whole variable domain, filled in from reference TRBV7-8 and TRBJ2-5, reads GAGVSQSPRYKVAKRGQDVALRCDPISGHVSLFWYQQALGQGPEFLTYFQNEAQLDKSGLPSDRFFAERPEGSVSTLKIQRTQQEDSAVYLCASSVTGSSYRGQETQYFGPGTRLLVL.

The chain combines TRBV7-9 with TRBJ1-6; tentative D call: TRBD1 (5 bases). There are 12 residues in the CDR3. Trimming removed 6 bases at V and 13 bases at J, with 13 bases between. The germline CDR1 and CDR2 sequences are SEHNR and FQNEAQ (reference sequence). CDR3 sequence (DNA): TGTGCCAGCAGGGGGACGGTCCTCCCCCTCCACTTT. Translating it yields CASRGTVLPLHF.

This clone was detected once. The rearrangement joins TRBV7-9 to TRBJ2-3, with TRBD2 as a possible D gene (6 bases). CDR3 length: 14 residues. V was trimmed by 2 bases and J by 4 bases, leaving 10 bases between them. Germline CDR1 is SEHNR and CDR2 is FQNEAQ (reference sequence). The CDR3 DNA follows: TGTGCCAGCAGCTTAAACTGGGGGGCAGATACGCAGTATTTT. It codes for CASSLNWGADTQYF.

The V gene is TRBV4-1, the J gene TRBJ2-1; no clear D. V was pared by 5 bases and J by 7 bases, with 12 bases between. This CDR3 has 13 residues. Germline CDR1 is MGHRA and CDR2 is YSYEKL. This CDR3 is CASSAPSGNEQFF. Here the CDR3 DNA reads TGCGCCAGCAGCGCTCCCTCTGGGAATGAGCAGTTCTTC.

The chain combines TRBV20-1 with TRBJ2-7; D remains unclear. CDR3 length: 11 amino acids. CDR1 is DFQATT, CDR2 SNEGSKA, per germline (reference sequence). V lost 2 bases and J 4 bases, leaving 6 bases between the germline ends. CDR3 amino acids: CSARIVYEQYF. The CDR3 DNA is TGCAGTGCTAGAATTGTGTACGAGCAGTACTTC.

This clone was detected only a few times. The chain is built from TRBV19 and TRBJ2-3, with D possibly being TRBD2 (6 bases). The ends were cut back, 6 bases at V and 4 bases at J, with 14 bases in the middle. CDR1 is LNHDA, CDR2 SQIVND, per germline (reference sequence). The CDR3 extends over 14 amino acids. In DNA form, the CDR3 reads TGTGCCAGTAGCTTCCCGGGGGAGGCAGATACGCAGTATTTT. It translates to CASSFPGEADTQYF.

For this clone: Other nucleotide sequences in the sample specify the same CDR3. This chain links TRBV27 with TRBJ2-7; D possibly corresponds to TRBD1 (5 bases). Trimming took 6 bases from V and 1 from J, leaving 7 bases between them. CDR1 MNHEY and CDR2 SMNVEV come from the germline V gene (reference sequence). The CDR3 contains 12 residues. CDR3 bases: TGTGCCAGCAGGGGGCCATCCTACGAGCAGTACTTC. It is translated as CASRGPSYEQYF.